These T cell receptor beta chains were read from a single sample in a study of shared clonotypes between healthy human individuals. Measured with immunoSEQ multiplex PCR; TCRdb has only the in-frame clones, and not every one. Of over a million clones listed, 75% to 85% are singletons. Sequences were obtained from memory CD4+ T cells from PBMCs. The receptor source for this set is a man younger than 30 in good health. Some clones in this sample may be carry-over from other donors' samples. Each CDR3 is given with its conserved first and last residue. A D gene is named only where the DNA matches it firmly. Clone sizes are given selectively: once, few, many, or a class where the clone is expanded.

j_call v_call d_call clone_size cdr3_nt cdr3_aa
TRBJ1-2 TRBV28 - - TGTGCCAGCAGTTTATCTGACCCGCCCGGAGGCTACACCTTC CASSLSDPPGGYTF
TRBJ2-1 TRBV4-1 TRBD2 - TGCGCCAGCAGCCGCCGCACATCCACTAGCGATCGCTCCTACAATGAGCAGTTCTTC CASSRRTSTSDRSYNEQFF
TRBJ2-2 TRBV5-1 - - TGCGCCAGCAGCTTGTCAGGGACGAACACCGGGGAGCTGTTTTTT CASSLSGTNTGELFF
TRBJ1-2 TRBV9 - - TGTGCCAGCAGCGGCCCTAGGGTTCAGGAAGACTACACCTTC CASSGPRVQEDYTF
TRBJ2-2 TRBV4-3 TRBD1 - TGCGCCAGCAGCCAGAGTCCAGGGGGCCGGACCACCGGGGAGCTGTTTTTT CASSQSPGGRTTGELFF
TRBJ2-3 TRBV6-1 TRBD2 - TGTGCCAGCAGTGAACGGGTAGCGGGAGCCGCAGATACGCAGTATTTT CASSERVAGAADTQYF
TRBJ1-2 TRBV28 - - TGTGCCAGCAGTTACCCCGGGGGTAACTATGGCTACACCTTC CASSYPGGNYGYTF
TRBJ1-6 TRBV7-2 - - TGTGCCAGCAGCTTAAGAGGCAGGGATAATTCACCCCTCCACTTT CASSLRGRDNSPLHF
TRBJ1-2 TRBV28 - many TGTGCCAGCAGTCCCCACACCAGGGGCTACACCTTC CASSPHTRGYTF
TRBJ1-4 TRBV28 - once TGTGCCAGCAGTTTAGGGTACGGTGAAAAACTGTTTTTT CASSLGYGEKLFF
TRBJ2-2 TRBV30 - - TGTGCCTGGAGTCTCTGGGGCGGGGAGCTGTTTTTT CAWSLWGGELFF
TRBJ2-1 TRBV29-1 TRBD2 - TGCAGCGCCGCGAGACTAGCGGGAGGGAGCTCCTACAATGAGCAGTTCTTC CSAARLAGGSSYNEQFF
TRBJ1-2 TRBV28 - many TGTGCCAGCAGTTTGACAAACTATGGCTACACCTTC CASSLTNYGYTF
TRBJ1-1 TRBV7-3 - - TGTGCCAGCAGCTCAGGGGTTCGGACTGAAGCTTTCTTT CASSSGVRTEAFF
TRBJ2-7 TRBV5-1 TRBD1 - TGCGCCAGCAGCGACAGGGGAAAGGGCTCCTACGAGCAGTACTTC CASSDRGKGSYEQYF
TRBJ1-5 TRBV28 TRBD1 - TGTGCCAGCAGTTTGAGTCGACAGGGCACAGGAGGCAATCAGCCCCAGCATTTT CASSLSRQGTGGNQPQHF
TRBJ1-4 TRBV28 - - TGTGCCACCGGAGGCCGTAATGAAAAACTGTTTTTT CATGGRNEKLFF
TRBJ2-5 TRBV6-1 - - TGTGCCAGCAGTGATAGGGGAATAGCGGAGACCCAGTACTTC CASSDRGIAETQYF
TRBJ2-5 TRBV10-3 - - TGTGCCATCAGTGAGCGGGGCCAAGAGACCCAGTACTTC CAISERGQETQYF
TRBJ1-2 TRBV9 - - TGTGCCAGCAGCGTAGACCAGGGAGGCTATGGCTACACCTTC CASSVDQGGYGYTF
TRBJ1-4 TRBV5-1 - - TGCGCCAGCAGCCCCGGGTCTACGACTAATGAAAAACTGTTTTTT CASSPGSTTNEKLFF
TRBJ2-7 TRBV7-9 - - TGTGCCAGCAGCTTCGATTATTCCTACGAGCAGTACTTC CASSFDYSYEQYF
TRBJ2-1 TRBV7-2 - - TGTGCCAGCAGCTTAGCGCAGTACTCTCATGAGCAGTTCTTC CASSLAQYSHEQFF
TRBJ2-7 TRBV28 - once TGTGCCAGCACCATGGGGGGGGCCGCCTACGAGCAGTACTTC CASTMGGAAYEQYF
TRBJ1-2 TRBV4-2 - - TGTGCCAGTGGAGGGGTTCTAAGCTATGGCTACACCTTC CASGGVLSYGYTF
TRBJ2-1 TRBV4-2 TRBD2 - TGTGCCAGCAGCTACGAACTAGCGGGAGACAATGAGCAGTTCTTC CASSYELAGDNEQFF
TRBJ2-5 TRBV30 TRBD2 - TGTGCCTGGAGTAGCGCGGGAGCGGACCAAGAGACCCAGTACTTC CAWSSAGADQETQYF
TRBJ2-1 TRBV19 TRBD2 - TGTGCCAGTAGTATAGATTCTCAGCGGGAGGGGACCTACAATGAGCAGTTCTTC CASSIDSQREGTYNEQFF
TRBJ2-7 TRBV2 TRBD1 - TGTGCCAGCAGTGAAGCCAGGGGGCCTTACGAGCAGTACTTC CASSEARGPYEQYF
TRBJ2-1 TRBV9 TRBD2 - TGTGCCAGCAGCGATAGCGGGAGGGCGAGTATGGACAATGAGCAGTTCTTC CASSDSGRASMDNEQFF
TRBJ2-5 TRBV10-1 TRBD1 - TGCGCCAGCAGTGATACAGGGGGCTTCGAGACCCAGTACTTC CASSDTGGFETQYF
TRBJ2-7 TRBV2 TRBD2 - TGTGCCACCAAAACGGCTAGCGGGAGTGGGGAGCAGTACTTC CATKTASGSGEQYF
TRBJ1-2 TRBV6-6 TRBD1 - TGTGCCATCGGGACAGGGGGCTCTGTCTATGGCTACACCTTC CAIGTGGSVYGYTF
TRBJ1-1 TRBV11-2 TRBD1 - TGTGCCAGCAGCTTAGTTGGGACAGGCGGTGATGGAGCTTTCTTT CASSLVGTGGDGAFF
TRBJ1-3 TRBV29-1 - - TGCAGCGTTGAAGGACTGGGGGGAAACACCATATATTTT CSVEGLGGNTIYF
TRBJ2-3 TRBV7-2 TRBD2 - TGTGCCAGCAGTTCAGGGACTAGCGGAAGCACAGATACGCAGTATTTT CASSSGTSGSTDTQYF
TRBJ2-1 TRBV10-3 TRBD1 - TGTGCCATCTCAACGAGGGACAGGGGAATGGGTGTTTTCTACAATGAGCAGTTCTTC CAISTRDRGMGVFYNEQFF
TRBJ2-1 TRBV11-2 - - TGTGCCAGCAGCCGGCGGGGCTACAATGAGCAGTTCTTC CASSRRGYNEQFF
TRBJ2-3 TRBV12-5 - - TGTGCTAGTGGCCGGGGCGGGGATACGCAGTATTTT CASGRGGDTQYF
TRBJ1-5 TRBV30 - - TGTGCCTGGAGTCGGAGCAGAAGCAATCAGCCCCAGCATTTT CAWSRSRSNQPQHF
TRBJ2-7 TRBV5-4 - - TGTGCCAGCAGCCAACCCGGAGGGAGAGGGTACGAGCAGTACTTC CASSQPGGRGYEQYF
TRBJ1-5 TRBV28 - few TGTGCCAGCAGCCAACCTCAGGGAAATCAGCCCCAGCATTTT CASSQPQGNQPQHF
TRBJ2-6 TRBV28 - - TGTGCCACCCAGTTTACGAGCTCTGGGGCCAACGTCCTGACTTTC CATQFTSSGANVLTF
TRBJ2-7 TRBV2 - - TGTGCCAGCAGTGAAGGTAGCTACGAGCAGTACTTC CASSEGSYEQYF
TRBJ2-2 TRBV5-1 - - TGCGCCAGCAGCTTGGTGCCTAGCGAGCCCGGGGAGCTGTTTTTT CASSLVPSEPGELFF
TRBJ2-2 TRBV23-1 TRBD1 once TGCGCCAGCACTCAGGGGGCTTACACCGGGGAGCTGTTTTTT CASTQGAYTGELFF